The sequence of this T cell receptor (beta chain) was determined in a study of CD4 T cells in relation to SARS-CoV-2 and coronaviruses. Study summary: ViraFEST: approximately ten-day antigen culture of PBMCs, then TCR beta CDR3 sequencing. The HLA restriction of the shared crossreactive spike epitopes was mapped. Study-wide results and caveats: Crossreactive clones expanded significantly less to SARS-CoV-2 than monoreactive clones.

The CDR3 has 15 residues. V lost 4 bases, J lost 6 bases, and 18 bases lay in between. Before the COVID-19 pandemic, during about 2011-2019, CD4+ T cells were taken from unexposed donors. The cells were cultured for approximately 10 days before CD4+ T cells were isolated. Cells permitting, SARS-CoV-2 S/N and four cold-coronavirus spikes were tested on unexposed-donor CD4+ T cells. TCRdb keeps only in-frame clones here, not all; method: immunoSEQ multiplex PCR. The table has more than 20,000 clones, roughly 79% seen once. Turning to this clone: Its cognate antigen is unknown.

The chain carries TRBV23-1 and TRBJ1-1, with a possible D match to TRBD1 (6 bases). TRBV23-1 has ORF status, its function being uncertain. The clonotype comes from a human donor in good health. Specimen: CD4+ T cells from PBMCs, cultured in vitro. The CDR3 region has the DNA TGCGCCAGCAGTCGACGGCAGGGGCGGGATCCTGAAGCTTTCTTT. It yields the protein CASSRRQGRDPEAFF.